This T cell receptor beta chain was recovered during a study of cytomegalovirus exposure and HLA in healthy donors (dated by TCRdb to about 2017). Some background on the complete study: In an earlier analysis of some 550 of the donors, about 270 Gb of sequence data and 90 million to 120 million unique TCR beta sequences from about 190 million T cells were reported. The T cell repertoires of 666 subjects were profiled by immunosequencing and related to cytomegalovirus serostatus. Every repertoire in the discovery cohort had been generated on one and the same sequencing platform. The study aimed to test whether cataloging public T cell receptors could reveal signatures of past pathogen exposure. Genome-wide SNP genotypes for about 55% of the roughly 670 donors were used in a later genetic analysis, which treated that subset as a discovery cohort. To predict cytomegalovirus infection status, the study brought together high-throughput TCR immunosequencing, statistical association of individual TCRs with disease status, and machine learning. Of the roughly 390 genotyped donors, 75% to 85% were placed in the genetic ancestry cluster associated with self-reported Caucasian donors. Both class I and class II loci were covered by HLA typing, at four-digit resolution. A later analysis re-analyzed previously published TCR beta repertoires from roughly 630 donors and added high-resolution HLA genotyping to study TCR occurrence patterns. In the later analysis, no new phenotypic data were used to find candidate immune exposures; instead, reliance was placed on TCR beta sequences and their occurrence across donors. Across around 400 genotyped donors of the cohort, an average of 235,054 unique TCR beta nucleotide sequences per donor were sequenced, and about a sixth of those sequences were non-productive. Along with the 666-subject first cohort, a separate validation cohort of about 110 different subjects was used. The number of donors typed differed by locus, with roughly 629-640 for A, B, C, DRB1 and DQB1, around 500 for DQA1, over 600 for DPA1, and around 430 for DPB1. Several DR-DQ haplotypes were treated as single units for association and clustering because of strong linkage in the cohort. An earlier analysis of around 640 of the donors used high-throughput TCR beta sequencing to judge whether each TCR beta V gene segment behaved as functional or pseudogenic. Approximately 300 gigabases of sequencing data and roughly 80 million unique TCR sequences made up an early release that covered over 550 HLA-typed donors. Donor age, sex, ethnicity and CMV serostatus were collected together with the repertoire data.

Overall study outcomes, separate from this receptor: A later analysis associated about 17,000 TCR beta sequences with specific HLA alleles at a false discovery rate of 0.05. The classifier was reported to diagnose cytomegalovirus status with high specificity and sensitivity in both the original cohort and the validation cohort. A later analysis found that HLA-associated TCR beta chains were more clonally expanded and had lower generation probabilities than equally common non-associated chains. V-gene and J-gene trimming of TCR beta chains was associated with a missense DCLRE1C variant in a later genetic analysis, and the association was replicated in an independent cohort. A further reported finding was that TCR beta sequences accurately predicted the HLA-A and HLA-B alleles for most subjects in the first cohort. The study listed 164 TCR beta chains as associated with cytomegalovirus. A cluster of highly shared sequence variants was judged likely to be a technical artifact of the sequencing pipeline. Linkage disequilibrium might explain the correlated functional status among segregating V segments, but an unknown experimental factor could not be excluded. A later analysis found that TCR association rates varied across HLA loci, with DRB1 alleles showing the most associated TCRs and HLA-C alleles the fewest. The only immune exposure information available for the cohort was CMV serostatus. According to a later genetic analysis, donors in an Asian-associated ancestry cluster had fewer N-insertions in productive TCRs than the approximately 710-donor mean. In a later analysis, several top co-occurrence clusters were reported to appear linked to parvovirus B19, influenza, CMV and Epstein-Barr virus. A few of the identified cytomegalovirus-associated TCR beta chains were confirmed in vitro to be specific for cytomegalovirus antigens. Because the 87-base-pair reads could not distinguish some IMGT-functional V segments, including TRBV6-2 and TRBV6-3, those segments were excluded. Most TCR sequences were observed very rarely across donors, whereas some public TCRs were present in many individuals. This cohort had only TCR beta chains sequenced, and the lack of alpha or paired-chain data limited which features could be detected. Because counts were too low, roughly 16 rarely observed V segments, including chromosome 9 orphons, were excluded from the earlier analysis of 587 of the donors. Assigning TCR associations to individual alleles was difficult when HLA alleles, especially DR and DQ, strongly co-occurred. Because HLA typing was missing for some donors at each locus, association tests included only the typed subset. According to a later analysis, most CMV-associated TCR beta chains appeared to be HLA-restricted, and the HLA associations seemed to be driven largely by CMV exposure. Broadly in line with IMGT annotations, most TCR beta V segments showed up in productive rearrangements about 87% or about 30% of the time in an earlier analysis of a few hundred of the donors. The authors suggested that the approach could potentially be extended to other disease states and immunological phenotypes. Sequencing depth was assumed to be roughly uniform across donors in the presence/absence analyses, though that assumption may not hold.

Counted from cysteine to phenylalanine, this CDR3 has 15 amino acids. Only CDR3 DNA remains: 45 bases, in frame from the first base. CDR1 and CDR2, per the germline V gene (reference sequence), are SEHNR and FQNEAQ. V loses 8 bases at its end and J loses 3 bases; junction bases beyond the gene matches: 10. The library was built by means of the immunoSEQ multiplex PCR assay. For the multiplex PCR, a mixture combining 60 forward primers for TCR Vbeta segments and 13 reverse primers for TCR Jbeta segments was used. The CDR3 region of rearranged TCR beta genes was amplified from genomic DNA with a multiplex PCR assay. Amplified TCR beta libraries were sequenced as 87-base-pair reads on the Illumina HiSeq System. Per the authors' processing: A later analysis counted about 80 million unique TCR beta chains across the 550 to 800 repertoires, and about 10 million of these chains were shared by at least two donors. A nearest-neighbor algorithm error-corrected the raw reads and collapsed the reads into unique sequences, merging closely related sequences to remove PCR and sequencing errors. CDR3 sequences were aligned to IMGT reference sequences to assign V, D and J gene segments. For a sequence to be retained, a match of at least six nucleotides to both a V gene segment and a J gene segment was required. Rearrangements were classified as productive when the CDR3 lacked stop codons and remained in frame with V and J, and all other rearrangements were classified as non-productive. CDR3 was defined by IMGT convention, running from the second conserved V-encoded cysteine to the conserved J-encoded phenylalanine. In an earlier analysis of roughly 580 of the donors, sequences lacking an unambiguous match to a single V gene segment were excluded. An earlier analysis of 587 of the donors classified V segments as functional when productive rearrangements were above 56.7% and as segregating when the standard deviation between donors was above 5%. A statistical classification framework was developed to diagnose cytomegalovirus status using the catalog of TCR beta chain sequences. A later analysis assigned V and J genes by comparing TCR nucleotide sequences with IMGT/GENE-DB human TR gene sequences. In a later analysis, CDR3 sequences and most-parsimonious VDJ recombination scenarios were assigned using the TCRdist pipeline. In a later analysis, every TCR beta chain was defined by the combination of its CDR3 amino acid sequence and its V-gene family, and reads without a unique V-gene family were dropped. As a way to deal with suspected cross-contamination and a sequencing artifact, a later analysis dropped nearly 600 nucleotide sequences that were highly shared and had low generation probability. For each public chain, a later analysis derived a clonal expansion index from normalized ranks of inferred template counts within each repertoire. In a later analysis, generation probabilities were computed with a VDJ recombination model fitted to out-of-frame rearrangements, and the resulting probabilities were checked against IGoR. In a later analysis, TCR-TCR, TCR-HLA and TCR-CMV co-occurrence was scored with hypergeometric tests, and a repertoire-size bias correction was applied to TCR pairs. In a later analysis, false discovery rates were estimated by permuting HLA or CMV assignments 20 times. A later analysis grouped co-occurring TCRs with DBSCAN, adding TCRdist sequence similarity when clustering within HLA-allele-positive subsets. Repertoires with fewer than 30,000 or more than 120,000 public chains were left out of co-occurrence clustering, as were five repertoires with anomalous nucleotide sharing. The table comes from immuneACCESS by way of TCRdb, which keeps in-frame sequences with V and J called. Part of the clones is missing from these tables; in studies checked, under half for an unresolved V gene and the rest for unknown reasons. V and J calls and clone size are those listed in that table; D and trimming were worked out from the DNA. Recorded for this sample are roughly 140,000 clones; about four fifths of them occurred a single time. The ten largest clonotypes hold 2.5% to 3% of the sample.

The cohort comprised under 700 healthy bone marrow donors. At the time of sampling, every cohort member was nominally healthy, though immune exposures that went unrecorded were likely present. The donor tested CMV seronegative and was one of the 352 seronegative cohort members. Every donor gave a peripheral blood sample, and the peripheral blood mononuclear cells from that sample were used for TCR beta sequencing. Genomic DNA was extracted from the blood cell samples with the Qiagen DNeasy Blood Extraction Kit. The count of this clone is one. This clone's antigen is unknown. The record has no base qualities; no much larger clone is one base away.

This receptor was obtained from a male donor in good health and CMV-seronegative. The sequencing input was PBMCs. The chain is made from TRBV7-9 and TRBJ1-1; TRBD1 lines up with 9 middle nucleotides. CDR3 reads: CASASRGQGHTEAFF. The sequenced DNA: TGTGCCAGCGCCTCAAGGGGACAGGGCCACACTGAAGCTTTCTTT. Reference TRBV7-9 and TRBJ1-1 proteins supply the regions before and after the CDR3; the full variable domain is: DTGVSQNPRHKITKRGQNVTFRCDPISEHNRLYWYRQTLGQGPEFLTYFQNEAQLEKSRLLSDRFSAERPKGSFSTLEIQRTEQGDSAMYLCASASRGQGHTEAFFGQGTRLTVV.